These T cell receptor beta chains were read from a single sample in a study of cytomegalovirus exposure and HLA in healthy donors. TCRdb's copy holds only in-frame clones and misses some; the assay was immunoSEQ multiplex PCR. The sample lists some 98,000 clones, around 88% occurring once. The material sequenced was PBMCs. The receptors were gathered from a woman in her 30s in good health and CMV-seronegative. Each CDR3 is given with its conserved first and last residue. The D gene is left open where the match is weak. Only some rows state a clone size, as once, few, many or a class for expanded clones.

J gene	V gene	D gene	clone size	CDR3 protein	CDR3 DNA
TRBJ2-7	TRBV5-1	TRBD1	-	CASSPGTGVKSEQYF	TGCGCCAGCAGCCCGGGGACAGGGGTAAAGTCCGAGCAGTACTTC
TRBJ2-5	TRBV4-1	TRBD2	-	CASSQDGLAGGRETQYF	TGCGCCAGCAGCCAAGATGGGCTAGCGGGAGGGCGGGAGACCCAGTACTTC
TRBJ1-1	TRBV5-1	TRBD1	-	CASSAGQLGTEAFF	TGCGCCAGCAGCGCGGGACAGTTGGGGACTGAAGCTTTCTTT
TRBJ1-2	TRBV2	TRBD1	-	CASSPRQGVYGYTF	TGTGCCAGCAGCCCCAGACAGGGGGTATATGGCTACACCTTC
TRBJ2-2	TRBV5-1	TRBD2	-	CASSQAGGLSTGELFF	TGCGCCAGCAGTCAAGCGGGGGGGCTGAGCACCGGGGAGCTGTTTTTT
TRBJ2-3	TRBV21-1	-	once	CAFLIAGGPPSTDTQYF	TGTGCCTTCCTCATAGCGGGAGGGCCCCCGAGCACAGATACGCAGTATTTT
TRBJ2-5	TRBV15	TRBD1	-	CATGPGQGIQETQYF	TGTGCCACCGGGCCGGGACAGGGGATACAAGAGACCCAGTACTTC
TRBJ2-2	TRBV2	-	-	CASSVGSQVGGELFF	TGTGCCAGCAGTGTTGGTAGCCAAGTCGGCGGGGAGCTGTTTTTT
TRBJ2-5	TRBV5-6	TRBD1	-	CASSDTGGTGETQYF	TGTGCCAGCAGCGATACAGGGGGCACAGGAGAGACCCAGTACTTC
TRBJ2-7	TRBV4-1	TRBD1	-	CASSYYRGNEQYF	TGCGCCAGCAGTTACTACAGGGGCAACGAGCAGTACTTC
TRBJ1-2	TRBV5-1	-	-	CASSLQGRDYGYTF	TGCGCCAGCAGCTTGCAGGGGCGCGACTATGGCTACACCTTC
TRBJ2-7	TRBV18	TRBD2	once	CASSPGLADSYEQYF	TGTGCCAGCTCACCCGGTCTAGCGGACTCCTACGAGCAGTACTTC
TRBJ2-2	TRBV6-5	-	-	CASSVQDENTGELFF	TGTGCCAGCAGTGTACAGGATGAGAACACCGGGGAGCTGTTTTTT
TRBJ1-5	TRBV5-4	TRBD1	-	CASNEQGTEPQHF	TGTGCCAGCAATGAACAGGGGACAGAGCCCCAGCATTTT
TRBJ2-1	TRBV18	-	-	CASSPPDRWSSYNEQFF	TGTGCCAGCTCACCACCGGATAGGTGGAGCTCCTACAATGAGCAGTTCTTC
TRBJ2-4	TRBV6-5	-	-	CASSPTMLAKNIQYF	TGTGCCAGCAGTCCTACGATGCTAGCCAAAAACATTCAGTACTTC
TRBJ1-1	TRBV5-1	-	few	CASSLRQENTEAFF	TGCGCCAGCAGCTTGCGGCAGGAGAACACTGAAGCTTTCTTT